Shown below are 8 T cell receptor beta chains from a single sample sequenced in a study of blood T cell repertoires in COVID-19. The table came from immunoSEQ multiplex PCR; TCRdb's copy has only in-frame clones and leaves some out. This table holds about 330,000 clones, around 82% found once. Sequencing was performed on peripheral blood. The source is a woman between 50 and 59 years old with acute or convalescent COVID-19.

The genes are TRBV2 and TRBJ1-1; weak D call: TRBD1 (6 bases). CDR3 size: 13 residues. Germline lookup yields CDR1 SNHLY and CDR2 FYNNEI. The V end lost 6 bases, the J end lost 6 bases, and 14 bases lay between the germline ends. CDR3 residues: CASRVNRESEAFF. In DNA, the CDR3 is TGTGCCAGCAGGGTTAACAGGGAATCTGAAGCTTTCTTT.

The chain joins TRBV24-1 to TRBJ2-4; 7 bases match TRBD2. CDR1 and CDR2 from the germline V gene are KGHDR and SFDVKD. The CDR3 covers 16 residues. The junction had 11 bases not matched to a gene; V was cut back by 4 bases and J by 6 bases. In DNA, the CDR3 is TGTGCCACCAGTGACTCCGGACGGGAGGAGGGAAACATTCAGTACTTC. Amino acids: CATSDSGREEGNIQYF.

This chain links TRBV19 with TRBJ2-1; 10 bases are shared with TRBD2. Per the germline V gene, CDR1 is LNHDA and CDR2 is SQIVND (reference sequence). The CDR3 runs 15 residues. With V trimmed by 5 bases and J by 4 bases, 5 bases remained unmatched. This CDR3 reads CASSARLAGYNEQFF. The CDR3 bases are TGTGCCAGTAGTGCGCGACTAGCGGGTTACAATGAGCAGTTCTTC.

V is TRBV21-1 and J is TRBJ2-4; the DNA was not compared with TRBD1, the D call given in the table. TRBV21-1 is tagged as a pseudogene. The CDR3 totals 17 residues. The CDR3 DNA reads as TGTGCCAGCCCGTCCCACAGGGGGCCTCTAGCCAAAAACATTCAGTACTTC. This codes for CASPSHRGPLAKNIQYF.

The table lists this clone with a count of one. The chain joins TRBV6-1 to TRBJ1-5; no firm D call. Germline V gene sequence: CDR1 MNHNS, CDR2 SASEGT. Trimming cost V 1 base and J 2 bases, with 9 bases left between them. This CDR3 is 15 amino acids long. CDR3 coding DNA: TGTGCCAGCAGTGAAGACTCGGGTGGCAATCAGCCCCAGCATTTT. Its translation is CASSEDSGGNQPQHF.

The chain links TRBV10-3 to TRBJ2-1; 13 nucleotides line up with TRBD2. Unmatched junction bases numbered 13, after V lost 6 bases and J lost 8 bases. This CDR3 contains 17 residues. The V gene's germline CDR1 is ENHRY and CDR2 SYGVKD. CDR3 residues: CAIRGAGTSGVFDEQFF. In nucleotides, the CDR3 is TGTGCCATCAGGGGGGCCGGGACTAGCGGGGTATTCGATGAGCAGTTCTTC.

The V and J genes are TRBV2 and TRBJ2-5; no definite D call. The CDR3 is 13 amino acids. Trimming shortened V by 2 bases and J by 3 bases, and 7 bases separated the two germline ends. CDR1 is SNHLY and CDR2 is FYNNEI in the germline V gene. CDR3 protein: CASSEWRKETQYF. CDR3 in DNA: TGTGCCAGCAGTGAATGGCGGAAAGAGACCCAGTACTTC.

The V and J genes are TRBV27 and TRBJ2-5; D remains ambiguous. The CDR3 covers 16 residues. Germline V gene sequence: CDR1 MNHEY, CDR2 SMNVEV (reference sequence). The germline V and J ends were trimmed by 4 bases and 4 bases, with 19 bases remaining between them. CDR3 in amino acids: CASSSPSRPGLETQYF. The CDR3 DNA follows: TGTGCCAGCAGTTCTCCCTCTCGACCGGGTCTAGAGACCCAGTACTTC.